Here is one T cell receptor (beta chain) with its context. This clonotype was seen only a few times. Which antigen it targets is not known. No base quality values were provided; no much bigger clone lies one nucleotide off. This entry belongs to a study of T-cell memory formation after mild COVID-19 (dated by TCRdb to about 2021). About the full investigation: TCR sequence clusters from the two donors were found to be largely donor specific. In a couple of donors, T-cell clones that expanded and contracted after mild COVID-19 were tracked by sequencing TCRalpha and TCRbeta repertoires over time. Two young, previously healthy adult volunteers made up the cohort, one male and one female.

Reading from cysteine to phenylalanine, the CDR3 counts 16 amino acids. Only CDR3 DNA is held: 48 bases, read in frame from base 1. V is trimmed back by 0 bases and J by 0 bases, and the junction contains 6 bases that no gene match accounts for. CDR1 is given as SGDLS and CDR2 as YYNGEE, both from the germline V gene. Sequencer: Illumina NovaSeq 6000. TCRalpha and TCRbeta cDNA libraries were built by 5'RACE with constant-segment primers, adding sample barcodes and unique molecular identifiers. RNA was extracted from every sample with Trizol reagent. The libraries were amplified in two PCR steps, and the second step added a second sample barcode and Illumina TruSeq adapters. Sequencing of the libraries was done on an Illumina NovaSeq, producing 2 x 150 bp paired-end reads. The original pipeline was this. The reads were demultiplexed and collapsed into UMI-guided consensus sequences using migec v1.2.7. Using mixcr v2.1.11, the UMI consensuses were aligned to TRA and TRB V and J templates and assembled into clonotypes. A clonotype was counted as expanded or contracted only if both edgeR and NoisET called the change significant, with noise models trained on biological replicates. For edgeR calls, a false discovery rate-adjusted p below 0.01 and a log2 fold-change threshold of 1 were applied. PCA with hierarchical clustering of max-normalized trajectories of the 1000 most abundant clonotypes was used as exploratory dynamics analysis. Each responding clone was given a CD4 or CD8 phenotype based on the CD4+ and CD8+ repertoires, which had been sequenced separately. TCRdb reworked the public reads: Q25 trimming with fastp, MiXCR clone assembly, productive beta chains retained. Rows are combined by CDR3 protein, so each entry shows the most common genes and DNA. The V and J calls reflect TCRdb's pipeline rather than the authors' work. For this sample the table gives about 300,000 distinct CDR3 sequences, of which roughly a fifth were detected only once. The biggest ten clones account for 20% to 25% of the sample.

Ficoll-Paque density gradient centrifugation was used to isolate PBMCs. General conclusions and limits of the study: Balanced CD4/CD8 phenotypes were observed for clones contracting from day 15 to 85, whereas a bias towards CD4+ was observed for a second wave of clones expanding from day 15 to 37. SARS-CoV-2 specificity was not confirmed for the second-wave clones peaking on day 37. The detection of some responding clones in pre-infection memory suggests that pre-existing cross-reactive memory T cells joined the SARS-CoV-2 response. The study covered only a couple of mild cases, and larger cohorts including severe cases with pre-infection samples were considered necessary. Contracting CD4+ clones were located mainly in the CM and EM memory subsets, whereas CD8+ clones were found to be enriched in EMRA.

The clonotype comes from a man aged 18 to 30 who had mild COVID-19 (a few samples of this study predate the infection). The sample titles of this study are shuffled in the database, so cell type and time point are left out; the donor was told from shared clones. The sequenced sample was PBMCs or a T cell subset sorted from them (not recorded which). Recombination linked TRBV9 to TRBJ2-7; 7 middle bases align to TRBD2. The CDR3 here reads CASSVEPGGSSYEQYF. Read as DNA, the sequence is TGTGCCAGCAGCGTAGAACCCGGGGGGAGCTCCTACGAGCAGTACTTC.